Listed below are T cell receptor beta chains from one sample, sequenced in a study of cytomegalovirus exposure and HLA in healthy donors. Sequenced by immunoSEQ multiplex PCR; TCRdb stores in-frame clones only, minus some. The table records hundreds of thousands of clones, just over 75% of them present only once. The sequenced material came from PBMCs. These receptor sequences come from a man aged 18 to 30 in good health and CMV-seronegative. Each CDR3 is given with its conserved first and last residue. Each record gives: V gene, D gene, clone size, J gene, CDR3 protein, CDR3 DNA. D genes are given only for firm matches. Only some rows state a clone size, as once, few, many or a class for expanded clones.

>TRBV14|.|.|TRBJ2-7
CASSPGFSEQYF
TGTGCCAGCAGCCCAGGTTTCTCCGAGCAGTACTTC
>TRBV19|.|.|TRBJ2-7
CASSIPGVYEQYF
TGTGCCAGTAGTATCCCGGGGGTTTACGAGCAGTACTTC
>TRBV11-1|TRBD2|.|TRBJ2-1
CASSLAAAGDNEQFF
TGTGCCAGCAGCTTAGCTGCGGCGGGGGACAATGAGCAGTTCTTC
>TRBV10-3|TRBD1|few|TRBJ2-1
CAINGQGAANEQFF
TGTGCCATAAATGGACAGGGGGCCGCCAATGAGCAGTTCTTC
>TRBV9|.|.|TRBJ2-3
CASSVGSRGTDTQYF
TGTGCCAGCAGCGTAGGGTCGCGGGGCACAGATACGCAGTATTTT
>TRBV28|TRBD1|.|TRBJ2-1
CASSELRDRGRSSYNEQFF
TGTGCCAGCAGTGAACTGAGGGACAGGGGCCGCAGCTCCTACAATGAGCAGTTCTTC
>TRBV28|.|.|TRBJ1-1
CASSPQRGVATEAFF
TGTGCCAGCTCCCCCCAGCGGGGGGTGGCCACTGAAGCTTTCTTT
>TRBV4-1|.|few|TRBJ2-3
CASSQDFTTSTDTQYF
TGCGCCAGCAGCCAAGATTTCACTACCTCCACAGATACGCAGTATTTT
>TRBV7-8|.|.|TRBJ1-1
CASSLSLPGDTEAFF
TGTGCCAGCAGCTTAAGCCTCCCAGGGGACACTGAAGCTTTCTTT
>TRBV28|.|few|TRBJ2-1
CASAGGSHNEQFF
TGTGCCAGCGCTGGGGGCTCCCACAATGAGCAGTTCTTC
>TRBV6-5|TRBD2|.|TRBJ2-7
CASSSLAGGEQYF
TGTGCCAGCAGTTCTCTAGCGGGAGGTGAGCAGTACTTC
>TRBV30|.|.|TRBJ2-1
CAWSANLSGEQFF
TGTGCCTGGAGTGCCAACCTTAGCGGTGAGCAGTTCTTC
>TRBV29-1|.|.|TRBJ1-4
CSAGVTGTPTSGTNEKLFF
TGCAGCGCTGGTGTGACCGGGACACCTACGTCAGGAACTAATGAAAAACTGTTTTTT
>TRBV2|.|.|TRBJ2-5
CASKNREGQETQYF
TGTGCCAGCAAGAACAGGGAAGGACAAGAGACCCAGTACTTC
>TRBV19|.|.|TRBJ1-1
CASSIGWGIGTEAFF
TGTGCCAGTAGTATAGGATGGGGCATCGGCACTGAAGCTTTCTTT
>TRBV7-3|.|few|TRBJ2-5
CASTTLRGRLQETQYF
TGTGCCAGCACCACCCTTCGGGGTCGTTTGCAAGAGACCCAGTACTTC
>TRBV19|.|.|TRBJ2-6
CASRSSGANVLTF
TGTGCCAGTCGGTCCTCTGGGGCCAACGTCCTGACTTTC
>TRBV5-6|TRBD2|few|TRBJ2-1
CASSREVGNEQFF
TGTGCCAGCAGCCGGGAGGTAGGCAATGAGCAGTTCTTC